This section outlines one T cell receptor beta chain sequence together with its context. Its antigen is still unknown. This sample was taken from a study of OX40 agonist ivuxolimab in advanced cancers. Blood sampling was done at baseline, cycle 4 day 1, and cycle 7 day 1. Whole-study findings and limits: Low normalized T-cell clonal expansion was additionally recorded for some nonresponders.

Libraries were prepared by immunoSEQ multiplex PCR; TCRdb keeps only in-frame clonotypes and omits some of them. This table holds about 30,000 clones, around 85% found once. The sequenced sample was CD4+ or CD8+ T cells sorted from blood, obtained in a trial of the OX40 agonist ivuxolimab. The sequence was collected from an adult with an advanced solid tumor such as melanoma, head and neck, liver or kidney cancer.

The CDR3 sequence is CASSSGGGNTEAFF. DNA of the CDR3: TGCGCCAGCAGCTCCGGAGGGGGAAACACTGAAGCTTTCTTT. This sequence joins TRBV5-1 and TRBJ1-1, with TRBD1 as a possible D gene (6 bases). The length of the CDR3 is 14 residues. The ends were cut back, 3 bases at V and 2 bases at J, with 11 bases in the middle. The germline gives CDR1 SGHRS, CDR2 YFSETQ.